The TCR beta chain under discussion was sequenced for a study of T cells after yellow fever vaccination. The study's findings and limits: Most primary-vaccination clones reappeared after the booster (about 95% CD4, about 88% CD8). Researchers cautioned that FACS-sorted repertoires could harbor abundant clonotypes contaminating from the bulk population. Clonotypes found in both CD4 and CD8 compartments made up a small share.

TCRdb independently ran MiXCR on the 5' RACE reads; one entry per CDR3 protein. The sample lists about 350,000 distinct CDR3 sequences; approximately 4% were seen once. CDR1 and CDR2 (germline): SEHNR, FQNEAQ (reference sequence). This CDR3 comprises 14 residues. The V and J ends lost 1 base and 9 bases respectively, with 13 bases between them. This clonotype was detected only a few times. Its antigen is still unknown. This TCR came from a young man who received the YFV17D yellow fever vaccine. The chain carries TRBV7-9 and TRBJ1-5; no firm D call. The specimen comprised PBMCs, sampled 5 days after the yellow fever booster vaccination. The chain's CDR3 is CASSLGSYSGPQHF. As DNA, the CDR3 is TGTGCCAGCAGCTTAGGGTCGTACTCAGGGCCCCAGCATTTT.